This entry is about one T cell receptor (beta chain). Its antigen remains unidentified. This entry comes from a study of T cell responses to AZD1222 COVID-19 vaccine. Overall study findings and caveats: Clonal diversity was possibly underestimated; the donors were predominantly white British and more often female.

This CDR3 contains 10 residues. Libraries were prepared by immunoSEQ multiplex PCR; TCRdb keeps only in-frame clonotypes and omits some of them. The sample consists of roughly 75,000 clones, roughly 91% of them appearing once. The receptor's source is an adult who received the AZD1222 COVID-19 vaccine. The chain has TRBV21-1 and TRBJ1-2. TRBV21-1 is listed as a pseudogene. The sample here was peripheral blood, taken 28 days after the second AZD1222 dose. DNA for the CDR3: TGTGCCAGCAGCGCTCCGTGGTACACCTTC. The encoded protein is CASSAPWYTF.